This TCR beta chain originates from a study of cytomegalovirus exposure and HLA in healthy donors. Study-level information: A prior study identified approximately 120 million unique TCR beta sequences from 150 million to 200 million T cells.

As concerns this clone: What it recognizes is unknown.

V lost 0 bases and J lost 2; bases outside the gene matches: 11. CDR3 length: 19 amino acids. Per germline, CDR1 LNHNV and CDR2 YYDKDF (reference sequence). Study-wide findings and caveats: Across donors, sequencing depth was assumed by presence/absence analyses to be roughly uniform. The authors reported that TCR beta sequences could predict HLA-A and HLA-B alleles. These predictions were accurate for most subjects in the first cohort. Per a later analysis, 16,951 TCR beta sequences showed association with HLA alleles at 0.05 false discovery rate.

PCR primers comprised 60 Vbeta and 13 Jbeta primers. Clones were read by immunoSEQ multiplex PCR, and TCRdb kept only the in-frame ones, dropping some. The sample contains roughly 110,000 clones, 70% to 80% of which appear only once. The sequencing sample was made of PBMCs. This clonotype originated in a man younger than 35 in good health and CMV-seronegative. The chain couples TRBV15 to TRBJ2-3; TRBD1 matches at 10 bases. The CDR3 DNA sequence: TGTGCCACCAGCAGAGAAGTGGGACAGGGGTCAAGGTCCACAGATACGCAGTATTTT. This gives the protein CATSREVGQGSRSTDTQYF.